Presented here are 21 T cell receptor beta chains from one specimen sequenced in a study of cytomegalovirus exposure and HLA in healthy donors. Assay used: immunoSEQ multiplex PCR; TCRdb lists only in-frame clones, some missing. The table includes 80,000 to 100,000 clones, approximately 90% detected once. Sequenced input: PBMCs. Receptors originate from a woman in her twenties or thirties in good health and CMV-seronegative.

The V gene is TRBV27, the J gene TRBJ1-1, with TRBD1 identical over 8 bases. The V gene end was trimmed by 7 bases and the J gene end by 4 bases; junction bases not matched to a gene: 5. The length of the CDR3 is 13 residues. Looked up from germline, CDR1 is MNHEY and CDR2 is SMNVEV (reference sequence). The chain's CDR3 is CASKRDRLTEAFF. As DNA, the CDR3 is TGTGCCAGCAAAAGGGACAGGCTCACTGAAGCTTTCTTT.

This chain uses TRBV9 with TRBJ2-7; no firm D call. This CDR3 contains 14 residues. The V gene's germline CDR1 is SGDLS and CDR2 YYNGEE. Trimming removed 3 bases at V and 6 bases at J, with 16 bases between. CDR3 sequence (DNA): TGTGCCAGCAGCGCTGCTCAACGTTTGAGCGAGCAGTACTTC. It encodes CASSAAQRLSEQYF. The full variable domain, completed using reference TRBV9 and TRBJ2-7, is DSGVTQTPKHLITATGQRVTLRCSPRSGDLSVYWYQQSLDQGLQFLIQYYNGEERAKGNILERFSAQQFPDLHSELNLSSLELGDSALYFCASSAAQRLSEQYFGPGTRLTVT.

This chain uses TRBV11-1 with TRBJ2-6, with TRBD1 identical over 9 bases. V dropped 5 bases and J dropped 4; count of bases not matched to a gene: 15. Germline values: CDR1 SGHAT, CDR2 FQDESV (reference sequence). This CDR3 comprises 19 residues. The CDR3 reads CASSSRVTGGALGANVLTF. CDR3 nucleotide sequence: TGTGCCAGCAGCAGTCGCGTTACAGGGGGCGCGCTAGGGGCCAACGTCCTGACTTTC.

The chain recombines TRBV7-2 with TRBJ2-7; D is unresolved. This CDR3 region has 14 residues. The V gene lost 2 bases and the J gene lost 1 base, with 9 bases spanning the gap. CDR1 and CDR2 from the germline V gene are SGHTA and FQGNSA. The CDR3 DNA sequence: TGTGCCAGCAGCTTAAACCAGGTTTCCTACGAGCAGTACTTC. Encoded protein: CASSLNQVSYEQYF.

The genes are TRBV6-5 and TRBJ1-2; TRBD1 is a possible D gene (5 bases). Looked up from germline, CDR1 is MNHEY and CDR2 is SVGAGI. The CDR3 has 14 residues. V was pared by 2 bases and J by 8 bases, with 15 bases between. The CDR3 DNA follows: TGTGCCAGCAGTTACAGGAACGGGGGTGGCGGCTACACCTTC. This codes for CASSYRNGGGGYTF.

This clone showed up just once. The chain joins TRBV2 to TRBJ1-1, with unresolved D. Germline CDR1 and CDR2: SNHLY and FYNNEI. The V end lost 8 bases, the J end lost 2 bases, and 12 bases lay between the germline ends. The CDR3 has 13 amino acids. CDR3 protein: CASRMRANTEAFF. For the CDR3, the DNA is TGTGCCAGCCGGATGAGGGCCAACACTGAAGCTTTCTTT.

The chain is built from TRBV7-8 and TRBJ1-2; no firm D call. The length of the CDR3 is 15 residues. Germline V gene sequence: CDR1 SGHVS, CDR2 FQNEAQ. Trimming left V 0 bases short and J 0 bases short, with 8 bases between. As DNA, the CDR3 is TGTGCCAGCAGCTTAGCGGGCAGAGCTAACTATGGCTACACCTTC. This translates into CASSLAGRANYGYTF. Full variable domain (rest looked up from reference TRBV7-8 and TRBJ1-2): GAGVSQSPRYKVAKRGQDVALRCDPISGHVSLFWYQQALGQGPEFLTYFQNEAQLDKSGLPSDRFFAERPEGSVSTLKIQRTQQEDSAVYLCASSLAGRANYGYTFGSGTRLTVV.

V is TRBV16 and J is TRBJ1-1, with TRBD1 matching over 8 bases. The V and J ends lost 4 bases and 4 bases, in that order; junction bases with no gene match: 2. The V gene's germline CDR1 is KGHSY and CDR2 FQNENV. CDR3 length: 13 amino acids. In nucleotides, the CDR3 is TGTGCCAGCAGCCCGGACAGGGTCACTGAAGCTTTCTTT. Its protein is CASSPDRVTEAFF.

CDR3 DNA: TGTGCCAGCAGTTCAGACAGGAGACGGTATGGCTACACCTTC. This gives the protein CASSSDRRRYGYTF. This chain connects TRBV27 to TRBJ1-2; D is perhaps TRBD1 (6 bases). The CDR3 totals 14 residues. The germline CDR1 and CDR2 sequences are MNHEY and SMNVEV (reference sequence). V shed 4 bases and J shed 5 bases, with 14 bases lying between them.

The V and J genes are TRBV28 and TRBJ2-7, with D perhaps matching TRBD2 (5 bases). Deletions cut 7 bases from V and 4 bases from J, with 14 bases between. The germline CDR1 and CDR2 sequences are MDHEN and SYDVKM. The CDR3 has 13 residues. The CDR3 region has the DNA TGTGCCAGCACCTCCCCTAGCAGATACGAGCAGTACTTC. This codes for CASTSPSRYEQYF.

V usage is TRBV19 and J usage is TRBJ1-2; 9 bases align to TRBD1. The junction had 3 bases not matched to a gene; V was cut back by 8 bases and J by 8 bases. Per germline, CDR1 LNHDA and CDR2 SQIVND (reference sequence). CDR3 length: 11 residues. The DNA of the CDR3 is TGTGCCAGTGGACAGGGGCGCGGCTACACCTTC. This codes for CASGQGRGYTF. Supplemented by reference TRBV19 and TRBJ1-2, the full variable domain reads DGGITQSPKYLFRKEGQNVTLSCEQNLNHDAMYWYRQDPGQGLRLIYYSQIVNDFQKGDIAEGYSVSREKKESFPLTVTSAQKNPTAFYLCASGQGRGYTFGSGTRLTVV.

This rearrangement joins TRBV2 to TRBJ2-1; D is possibly TRBD1 (6 bases). The CDR3 covers 12 residues. Trimming cost V 7 bases and J 6 bases, with 10 bases left between them. Germline values: CDR1 SNHLY, CDR2 FYNNEI. DNA for the CDR3: TGTGCCAGCAATTACAGGGCCAATGAGCAGTTCTTC. Its protein is CASNYRANEQFF.

The chain couples TRBV7-3 to TRBJ1-5; a weak D match, TRBD1 (6 bases). V shed 5 bases and J shed 8 bases, with 16 bases lying between them. There are 14 residues in the CDR3. Germline V gene sequence: CDR1 SGHTA, CDR2 FQGTGA. In nucleotides, the CDR3 is TGTGCCAGCAGCCCGTCGGGGGGCATGGAGCCCCAGCATTTT. As protein: CASSPSGGMEPQHF.

The chain couples TRBV4-2 to TRBJ2-1; D is perhaps TRBD1 (5 bases). The CDR3 sequence is 15 residues long. Trimming removed 4 bases from V and 6 bases from J, with 16 bases in between. The germline V gene encodes CDR1 LGHNA and CDR2 YNFKEQ. The CDR3 nucleotides are TGTGCCAGCAGCCCCACAGGAGATTCAACCAATGAGCAGTTCTTC. Encoded protein: CASSPTGDSTNEQFF.

J is TRBJ2-7 and V is TRBV6-1, with D perhaps TRBD1 (6 bases). V lost 4 bases to trimming and J lost 0 bases, with 16 bases between them. CDR3 length equals 16 residues. Germline assignment: CDR1 MNHNS and CDR2 SASEGT. The CDR3 region is CASSVEQGSSSYEQYF. Here the CDR3 DNA reads TGTGCCAGCAGTGTTGAACAGGGTAGTAGCTCCTACGAGCAGTACTTC.

The chain couples TRBV29-1 to TRBJ2-3, with 8 bases fitting TRBD2. J lost 2 bases, V lost 6 bases, and 4 bases had no gene match. Germline-derived CDR1 and CDR2 are SQVTM and ANQGSEA. The CDR3 is made up of 13 amino acids. CDR3 nucleotides: TGCAGCGTGGAGCGGGAGAACACAGATACGCAGTATTTT. This gives the protein CSVERENTDTQYF.

The J gene is TRBJ2-1, the V gene TRBV21-1; TRBD2, the D gene given by the table, was not confirmed from the DNA. TRBV21-1 is classified as a pseudogene. This CDR3 comprises 15 residues. CDR3 amino acids: CASSSGLVISGEQFF. As DNA, the CDR3 is TGTGCCAGCAGCAGTGGACTAGTTATCTCCGGTGAGCAGTTCTTC.

This chain connects TRBV25-1 to TRBJ2-5; 8 positions agree with TRBD1. V was pared by 4 bases and J by 4 bases, with 11 bases of the junction left unmatched. This CDR3 contains 16 residues. The germline V gene has CDR1 MGHDK and CDR2 SYGVNS. The CDR3 sequence is CASSGGQGNWGETQYF. In DNA, the CDR3 is TGTGCCAGCAGTGGCGGACAGGGCAATTGGGGAGAGACCCAGTACTTC.

J is TRBJ2-3 and V is TRBV2; 7 nucleotides match TRBD1. The V segment lost 5 bases and the J segment 3 bases; nucleotides outside the gene matches: 2. From germline, CDR1 is SNHLY and CDR2 FYNNEI. CDR3 length: 13 residues. CDR3 in DNA: TGTGCCAGCAGTTGGGACAGTACAGATACGCAGTATTTT. Its translation is CASSWDSTDTQYF. The whole variable domain, filled in from reference TRBV2 and TRBJ2-3, reads EPEVTQTPSHQVTQMGQEVILRCVPISNHLYFYWYRQILGQKVEFLVSFYNNEISEKSEIFDDQFSVERPDGSNFTLKIRSTKLEDSAMYFCASSWDSTDTQYFGPGTRLTVL.

In this sample, this clone turned up a few times. The genes are TRBV5-4 and TRBJ2-7; D may be TRBD1 (6 bases). The V gene's germline CDR1 is SGHNT and CDR2 YYREEE (reference sequence). Between the trimmed V and J ends, which lost 4 bases and 0 bases, there was a span of 17 bases. This CDR3 contains 16 residues. The CDR3 loop is CASSQPGDTSSYEQYF. The CDR3 region has the DNA TGTGCCAGCAGCCAACCCGGGGACACAAGCTCCTACGAGCAGTACTTC.

CDR3 sequence: CASSSLTGKNGYTF. CDR3 in DNA: TGTGCCAGCAGCTCTCTGACAGGGAAGAATGGCTACACCTTC. The V gene is TRBV5-4, the J gene TRBJ1-2, with 7 bases aligning to TRBD1. Unmatched junction bases numbered 8, after V lost 3 bases and J lost 6 bases. CDR3 length: 14 amino acids. CDR1 and CDR2 from the germline V gene are SGHNT and YYREEE (reference sequence).